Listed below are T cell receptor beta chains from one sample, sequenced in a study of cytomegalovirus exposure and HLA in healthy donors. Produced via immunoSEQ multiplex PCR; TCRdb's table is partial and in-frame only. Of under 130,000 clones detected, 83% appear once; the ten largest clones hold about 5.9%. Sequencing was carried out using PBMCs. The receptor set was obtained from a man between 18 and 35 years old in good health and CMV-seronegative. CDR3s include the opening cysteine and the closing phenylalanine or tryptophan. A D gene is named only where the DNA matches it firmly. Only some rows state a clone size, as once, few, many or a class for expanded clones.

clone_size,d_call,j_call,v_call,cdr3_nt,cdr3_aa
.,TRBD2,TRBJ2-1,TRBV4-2,TGTGCCAGCAGCCGATCCGGACTAGCGGGGGCCGACAATGAGCAGTTCTTC,CASSRSGLAGADNEQFF
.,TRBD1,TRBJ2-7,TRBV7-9,TGTGCCAGCAGCTTAGAACAGGGGGCTAGACACGAGCAGTACTTC,CASSLEQGARHEQYF
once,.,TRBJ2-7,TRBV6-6,TGTGCCAGCAGGGTTAGACAGGAGGTCTCCTACGAGCAGTACTTC,CASRVRQEVSYEQYF
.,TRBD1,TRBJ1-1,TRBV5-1,TGCGCCAGCAGCTCGGGACAGGGCACTGAAGCTTTCTTT,CASSSGQGTEAFF
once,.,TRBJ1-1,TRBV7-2,TGTGCCAGCAGCTTACGGTGGACTGAAGCTTTCTTT,CASSLRWTEAFF
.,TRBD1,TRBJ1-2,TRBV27,TGTGCCAGCACCGATATTTGGACAGGGAGCTCTGCCTATGGCTACACCTTC,CASTDIWTGSSAYGYTF
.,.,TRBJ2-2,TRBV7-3,TGTGCCAGCAGCTCCGGGAACTCCGGGGAGCTGTTTTTT,CASSSGNSGELFF
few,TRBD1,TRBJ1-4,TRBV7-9,TGTGCCAGCAGCTCACCAGGGGGCGGAGGGGAAAAACTGTTTTTT,CASSSPGGGGEKLFF
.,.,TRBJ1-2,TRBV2,TGTGCCAGCAGTTTGCGGACAGTGGGGAACTATGGCTACACCTTC,CASSLRTVGNYGYTF
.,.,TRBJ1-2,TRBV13,TGTGCCAGCAGCCAGAGGACAGCTAACTATGGCTACACCTTC,CASSQRTANYGYTF
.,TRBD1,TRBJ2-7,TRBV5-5,TGTGCCAGCAGCGACCTGTCCACAGGGGGATACGAGCAGTACTTC,CASSDLSTGGYEQYF
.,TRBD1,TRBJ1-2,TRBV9,TGTGCCAGCAGCGGATGGACAGGGGAGGAGGACTATGGCTACACCTTC,CASSGWTGEEDYGYTF
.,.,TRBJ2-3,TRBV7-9,TGTGCCAGCAGCTTAAGCAGGATTGGTACAGATACGCAGTATTTT,CASSLSRIGTDTQYF
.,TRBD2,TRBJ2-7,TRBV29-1,TGCAGCGTTGAAGGGGGGGACTACTCCTACGAGCAGTACTTC,CSVEGGDYSYEQYF
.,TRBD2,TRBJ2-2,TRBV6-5,TGTGCCACCTATCGGGGGGAACACCGGGGAGCTGTTTTT,CATYRGEHRGAVF
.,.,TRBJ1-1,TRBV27,TGTGCCAGCAGTCGGAGTATGCAGGGAAACACTGAAGCTTTCTTT,CASSRSMQGNTEAFF
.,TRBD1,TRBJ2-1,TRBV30,TGTGCCTGGAGTGTACAGGGGGCGTACAATGAGCAGTTCTTC,CAWSVQGAYNEQFF
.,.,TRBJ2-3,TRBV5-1,TGCGCCAGCAGCTTAGCGGATAAGATTAGCACAGATACGCAGTATTTT,CASSLADKISTDTQYF
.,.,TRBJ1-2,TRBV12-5,TGTGCTAGTGGTTTGGGCGGGGCCACCTACACCTTC,CASGLGGATYTF
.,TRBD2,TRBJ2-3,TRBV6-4,TGTGCCAGCAGCCCAGTAGCGGCCGGACTAGCGGCAGACACAGATACGCAGTATTTT,CASSPVAAGLAADTDTQYF
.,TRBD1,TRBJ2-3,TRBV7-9,TGTGCCAGCAGCAGACAGGGAGTTGCAGATACGCAGTATTTT,CASSRQGVADTQYF
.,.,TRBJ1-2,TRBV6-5,TGTGCCAGCAGTTCCACGACAGGAGCTAACTATGGCTACACCTTC,CASSSTTGANYGYTF
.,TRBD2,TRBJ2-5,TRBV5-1,TGCGCCAGCAGCTTGGAAACGGGACTAGCGGGACAAGAGACCCAGTACTTC,CASSLETGLAGQETQYF
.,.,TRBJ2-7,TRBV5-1,TGCGCCAGCAGCTTAGGCGCAGGGGAGGGCGAGCAGTACTTC,CASSLGAGEGEQYF
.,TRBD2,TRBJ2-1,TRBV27,TGTGCCAGCAGTTTTTTAGCGGGAGGAACCTACAATGAGCAGTTCTTC,CASSFLAGGTYNEQFF